This T cell receptor (beta chain) was captured by sequencing in a study of CD8 T cells in Susac syndrome. Overall study: Each patient with Susac syndrome, at the time of blood draw, was therapy-naive, on corticosteroids, or on intravenous immunoglobulin alone.

Random hexamers primed reverse transcription of about 0.5 to 1 ug RNA. TCRdb passed the immunoSEQ multiplex PCR reads through MiXCR, listing each CDR3 protein once. Among over 80,000 distinct CDR3 sequences, approximately 95% were seen once, and the ten largest hold 0.85% to 1%. Germline V gives CDR1 SNHLY, CDR2 FYNNEI. V lost 9 bases, J lost 5 bases, and 13 bases lay in between. This CDR3 is 13 amino acids long. In contrast to the negatively isolated CD8+ and CD4+ T cells, TEMRA cells were FACS-enriched. The TCR sequence derives from a human donor with Susac syndrome. V usage is TRBV2 and J usage is TRBJ2-2, with D perhaps TRBD1 (6 bases). The specimen was CD8+ T cells from PBMCs. The CDR3 coding sequence is TGTGCCAGGAGGGACACGGGAACCGGGGAGCTGTTTTTT. Translating it yields CARRDTGTGELFF. Variable domain in full (rest from reference TRBV2 and TRBJ2-2): EPEVTQTPSHQVTQMGQEVILRCVPISNHLYFYWYRQILGQKVEFLVSFYNNEISEKSEIFDDQFSVERPDGSNFTLKIRSTKLEDSAMYFCARRDTGTGELFFGEGSRLTVL.